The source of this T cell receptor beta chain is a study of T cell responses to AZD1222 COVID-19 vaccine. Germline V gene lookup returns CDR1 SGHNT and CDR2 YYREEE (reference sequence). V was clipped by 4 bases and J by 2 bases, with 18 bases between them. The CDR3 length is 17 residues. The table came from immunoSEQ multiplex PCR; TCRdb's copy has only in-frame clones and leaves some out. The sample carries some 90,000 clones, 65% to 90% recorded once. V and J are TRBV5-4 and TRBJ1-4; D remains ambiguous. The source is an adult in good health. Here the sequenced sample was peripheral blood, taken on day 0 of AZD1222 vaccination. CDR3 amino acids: CASSRALTEPTNEKLFF. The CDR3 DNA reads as TGTGCCAGCAGCCGGGCTTTAACAGAGCCTACTAATGAAAAACTGTTTTTT.